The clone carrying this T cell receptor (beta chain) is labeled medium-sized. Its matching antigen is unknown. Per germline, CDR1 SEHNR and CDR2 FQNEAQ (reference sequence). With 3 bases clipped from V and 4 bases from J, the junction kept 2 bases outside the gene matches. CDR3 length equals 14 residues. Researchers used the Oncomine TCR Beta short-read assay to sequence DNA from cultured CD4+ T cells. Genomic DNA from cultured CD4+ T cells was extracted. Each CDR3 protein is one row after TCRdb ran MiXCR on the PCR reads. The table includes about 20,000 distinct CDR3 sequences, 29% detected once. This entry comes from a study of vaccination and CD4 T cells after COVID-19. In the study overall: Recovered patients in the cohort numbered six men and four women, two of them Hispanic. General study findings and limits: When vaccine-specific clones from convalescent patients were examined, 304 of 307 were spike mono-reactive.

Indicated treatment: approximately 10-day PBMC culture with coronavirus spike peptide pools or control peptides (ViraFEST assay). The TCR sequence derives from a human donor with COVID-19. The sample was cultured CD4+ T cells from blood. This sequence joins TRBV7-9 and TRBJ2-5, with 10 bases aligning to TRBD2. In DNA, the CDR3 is TGTGCCAGCAGCTTCCTAGCGGGGGCAGAGACCCAGTACTTC. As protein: CASSFLAGAETQYF.